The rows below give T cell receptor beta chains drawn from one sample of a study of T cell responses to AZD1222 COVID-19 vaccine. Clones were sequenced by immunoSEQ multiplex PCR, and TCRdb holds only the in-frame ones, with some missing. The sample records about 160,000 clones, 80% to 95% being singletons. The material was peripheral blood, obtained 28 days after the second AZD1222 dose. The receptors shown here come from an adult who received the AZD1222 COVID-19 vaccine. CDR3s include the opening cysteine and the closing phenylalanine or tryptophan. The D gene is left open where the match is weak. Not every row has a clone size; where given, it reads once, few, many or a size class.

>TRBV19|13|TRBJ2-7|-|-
TGTGCCAGTAGACGGCGGGCGGATGGCGAGCAGTACTTC
CASRRRADGEQYF
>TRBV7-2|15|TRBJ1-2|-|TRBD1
TGTGCCAGCAGCTTTGGACAGGGGGGGCTTTATGGCTACACCTTC
CASSFGQGGLYGYTF
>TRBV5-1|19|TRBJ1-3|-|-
TGCGCCAGCAGCGTTGACGCCGTTTCGGGCAGCTACTCTGGAAACACCATATATTTT
CASSVDAVSGSYSGNTIYF
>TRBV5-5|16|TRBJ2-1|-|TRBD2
TGTGCCAGCAGCTTGGTTTGGGGCGGGAGAGGAAATGAGCAGTTCTTC
CASSLVWGGRGNEQFF
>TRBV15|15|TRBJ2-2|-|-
TGTGCCACCAGCAGAGAGGGACTTCTTAAGAGGGAGCTGTTTTTT
CATSREGLLKRELFF
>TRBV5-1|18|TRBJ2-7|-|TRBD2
TGCGCCAGCAGCTTGGATCTAGCGGGAGAGACCTTCAACTACGAGCAGTACTTC
CASSLDLAGETFNYEQYF
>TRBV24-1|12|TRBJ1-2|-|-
TGTGCCACCAGTCCAGGGGACTATGGCTACACCTTC
CATSPGDYGYTF
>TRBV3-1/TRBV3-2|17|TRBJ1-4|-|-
TGTGCCAGCAGCCAAGATCGGGGCGGGGGCGTTCCTGAAAAACTGTTTTTT
CASSQDRGGGVPEKLFF
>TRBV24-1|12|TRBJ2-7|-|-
TGTGCCACCAGGGGAGTAGGGGCCGAGCAGTACTTC
CATRGVGAEQYF
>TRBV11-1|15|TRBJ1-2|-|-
TGTGCCAGCAGCTTAGGCTCGGGACAAGCCTACGGCTACACCTTC
CASSLGSGQAYGYTF
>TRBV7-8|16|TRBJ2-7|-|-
TGTGCCAGCAGCCCCCGCCAGGGCCCCTTCTCCTACGAGCAGTACTTC
CASSPRQGPFSYEQYF
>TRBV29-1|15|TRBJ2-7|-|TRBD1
TGCAGCGTTGAAGACCACGACAGGGGAGATCGAGAGCAGTACTTC
CSVEDHDRGDREQYF
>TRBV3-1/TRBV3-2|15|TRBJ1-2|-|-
TGTGCCAGCAGCCAAGGCATCGAGGGGATCGGTGGCTACACCTTC
CASSQGIEGIGGYTF
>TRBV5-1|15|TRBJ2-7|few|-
TGCGCCAGCAGCGCCGAGGGCAGGGCCTCCTACGAGCAGTACTTC
CASSAEGRASYEQYF